This T cell receptor (beta chain) was identified in a study of sequential checkpoint blockade in melanoma. The overall study: After both sequences, patients received maintenance nivolumab.

Clones were sequenced by immunoSEQ multiplex PCR, and TCRdb holds only the in-frame ones, with some missing. This sample has around 10,000 clones; around 78% occur once, and the top ten carry 35% to 40%. The treatment was: randomized to nivolumab then ipilimumab (arm A) or the reverse (arm B). Per germline, CDR1 SQVTM and CDR2 ANQGSEA. The V end was cut by 6 bases, the J end by 8 bases, with 16 bases between. This CDR3 has 13 amino acids. Specimen: CD8+ T cells sorted from blood (inferred from file names), collected from a patient given nivolumab and ipilimumab in sequence. V usage is TRBV29-1 and J usage is TRBJ1-4; tentative D call: TRBD1 (6 bases). The clonotype was recovered from a human donor with melanoma. The CDR3 loop is CSVRGGAYEKLFF. In DNA form, the CDR3 reads TGCAGCGTGAGAGGGGGTGCTTACGAAAAACTGTTTTTT.